The 9 T cell receptor beta chains reported below all come from one sample, sequenced in a study of immune evolution from preneoplasia to lung adenocarcinoma (dated by TCRdb to the early 2020s). Library creation used the immunoSEQ multiplex PCR assay. TCRdb re-hosts the immuneACCESS table, in-frame sequences only. Its copies lack some clones; in the studies checked, an unresolved V gene accounts for under half of them, and the cause for the rest is not known. This sample is represented by approximately 9,500 clones; around 82% of them were singletons. The ten most abundant clones make up roughly 4.4% of the sample. Sequenced material: FFPE minimally invasive lung adenocarcinoma tissue. This specimen's cell subset or site label, interpreted: micro-invasive lung adenocarcinoma (MIA). These receptors all come from a person aged 65 to 85 with lung adenocarcinoma.

This clone has more than one count but fewer than ten. The gene calls are TRBV4-3 and TRBJ2-1; 7 bases line up with TRBD2. The length of the CDR3 is 14 residues. The V segment lost 3 bases and the J segment 7 bases; nucleotides outside the gene matches: 6. Germline CDR1 and CDR2: LGHNA and YSLEER. The CDR3 bases are TGCGCCAGCAGCCAGGAAAACGGGAGGAATGAGCAGTTCTTC. As protein: CASSQENGRNEQFF.

This chain uses TRBV18 with TRBJ1-4; D gene uncertain. Trimming removed 2 bases at V and 0 bases at J, with 10 bases between. Germline loops: CDR1 KGHSH, CDR2 LQKENI. The CDR3 runs 16 residues. As DNA, the CDR3 is TGTGCCAGCTCACCAATCAAGGGAGCAACTAATGAAAAACTGTTTTTT. The encoded protein is CASSPIKGATNEKLFF.

The V and J genes are TRBV7-6 and TRBJ2-2, with a possible D match to TRBD2 (6 bases). The germline V gene has CDR1 SGHVS and CDR2 FNYEAQ. CDR3 length equals 16 residues. V lost 1 base, J lost 0 bases, and 9 bases lay in between. Written as DNA, the CDR3 is TGTGCCAGCAGCTTAGGTGGGACTTCGAACACCGGGGAGCTGTTTTTT. This codes for CASSLGGTSNTGELFF. The whole variable domain, remainder taken from reference TRBV7-6 and TRBJ2-2, is GAGVSQSPRYKVTKRGQDVALRCDPISGHVSLYWYRQALGQGPEFLTYFNYEAQQDKSGLPNDRFSAERPEGSISTLTIQRTEQRDSAMYRCASSLGGTSNTGELFFGEGSRLTVL.

This clone was recorded a few times. This chain joins TRBV28 and TRBJ1-4; 8 bases agree with TRBD1. CDR1 and CDR2 (germline): MDHEN, SYDVKM. This CDR3 spans 15 amino acids. The V and J ends lost 2 bases and 5 bases, in that order; junction bases with no gene match: 4. CDR3 region: CASSLRQGTNEKLFF. The CDR3, as DNA: TGTGCCAGCAGTTTACGACAGGGGACGAATGAAAAACTGTTTTTT.

This clone was seen a single time. This rearrangement joins TRBV18 to TRBJ2-5; no reliable D call. V lost 4 bases, J lost 3 bases, and 15 bases lay in between. This CDR3 has 15 residues. Looked up from germline, CDR1 is KGHSH and CDR2 is LQKENI. CDR3 in amino acids: CASSLRSTVKETQYF. The CDR3, as DNA: TGTGCCAGCTCACTCAGATCGACCGTAAAAGAGACCCAGTACTTC.

V and J are TRBV5-1 and TRBJ1-1, with 8 nucleotides matching TRBD1. Germline trimming cut 4 bases from V and 5 bases from J; bases unmatched to any gene: 4. The CDR3 is made up of 13 amino acids. Germline CDR1 SGHRS, CDR2 YFSETQ. CDR3 in amino acids: CASSQDRDTEAFF. CDR3 bases: TGCGCCAGCAGCCAGGACAGGGATACTGAAGCTTTCTTT.

This clone was detected only once. The rearrangement uses TRBV5-4 and TRBJ2-3; no reliable D call. Per the germline V gene, CDR1 is SGHNT and CDR2 is YYREEE (reference sequence). V was clipped by 3 bases and J by 0 bases, with 8 bases between them. CDR3 length: 14 amino acids. CDR3 DNA: TGTGCCAGCAGCTCCATAGCTAGCACAGATACGCAGTATTTT. It specifies CASSSIASTDTQYF.

V and J are TRBV28 and TRBJ1-2, with TRBD1 identical over 9 bases. Germline V gives CDR1 MDHEN, CDR2 SYDVKM. The CDR3 is 15 residues long. The ends lost 3 bases at V and 8 bases at J; junction bases unmatched: 10. CDR3 protein: CASSFKYRGHHGYTF. CDR3 in DNA: TGTGCCAGCAGTTTTAAGTACAGGGGGCATCACGGCTACACCTTC.

The V and J genes are TRBV28 and TRBJ2-1, with D possibly TRBD2 on 6 matching bases. CDR1 is MDHEN and CDR2 is SYDVKM in the germline V gene. This CDR3 comprises 15 residues. Between the trimmed V and J ends, which lost 6 bases and 7 bases, there was a span of 19 bases. CDR3 coding DNA: TGTGCCAGCAGCCGCTCTAGCGCACGAGGGAATGAGCAGTTCTTC. Translation: CASSRSSARGNEQFF.